The subject of this entry is one T cell receptor (beta chain). The sample comes from a study of OX40 agonist ivuxolimab in advanced cancers. Looked up from germline, CDR1 is SGHVS and CDR2 is FNYEAQ. V was clipped by 5 bases and J by 6 bases, with 10 bases between them. The CDR3 is 12 amino acids. Measured with immunoSEQ multiplex PCR; TCRdb has only the in-frame clones, and not every one. Among 55,000 to 65,000 clones listed, just over 90% were seen once. The material sequenced was CD4+ or CD8+ T cells sorted from blood, taken in a trial of the OX40 agonist ivuxolimab. This clonotype was obtained from an adult with an advanced solid tumor such as melanoma, head and neck, liver or kidney cancer. The rearrangement links TRBV7-6 to TRBJ1-1; D perhaps matches TRBD1 (5 bases). The CDR3 spells CASSLSGAEAFF. The DNA for the CDR3 is TGTGCCAGCAGCCTATCGGGGGCTGAAGCTTTCTTT.